These 31 T cell receptor beta chains were all obtained from the same sample, sequenced in a study of post-analysis software for immune sequencing data. Whole-study findings and limits: Patients showed TRBV5-6, TRBV5-1 and TRBV20-1 among about five TRBV segments more frequent than in controls.

Their specific antigens are unknown. Unique molecular identifiers were present in the TCR beta cDNA libraries. MiXCR, applied by TCRdb to the PCR reads, yields one record per CDR3 protein. The sample lists about 680,000 distinct CDR3 sequences; approximately 59% were seen once. The sample comprised blood. These receptors were taken from a girl aged 2 to 9 with multiple sclerosis.

This rearrangement joins TRBV5-6 to TRBJ2-1; TRBD1 matches 8 bases. After removal of 1 base from V and 0 bases from J, the junction contained 6 bases not matched to a gene. The CDR3 is 17 amino acids. From germline, CDR1 is SGHDT and CDR2 YYEEEE. The CDR3 sequence is CASSLSRDRLSYNEQFF. The CDR3 nucleotides read TGTGCCAGCAGCTTGTCTAGGGACAGGCTCTCCTACAATGAGCAGTTCTTC.

The chain uses TRBV6-2 or TRBV6-3 and TRBJ1-2; TRBD1 agrees at 8 bases. This CDR3 is 16 amino acids long. Per germline, CDR1 MNHEY and CDR2 SVGEGT. Trimming cost V 0 bases and J 2 bases; bases outside gene matches: 5. For the CDR3, the DNA is TGTGCCAGCAGTTACTCCCACGGACAGGGCAACTATGGCTACACCTTC. The encoded protein is CASSYSHGQGNYGYTF.

This clonotype was observed a few times. V gene TRBV5-1 combines with J gene TRBJ1-1, with D possibly matching TRBD1 (6 bases). Looked up from germline, CDR1 is SGHRS and CDR2 is YFSETQ. This CDR3 has 15 residues. Between the trimmed V and J ends, which lost 3 bases and 1 base, there was a span of 13 bases. The CDR3: CASSSTGRANTEAFF. The CDR3 nucleotides are TGCGCCAGCAGCTCCACAGGGCGGGCGAACACTGAAGCTTTCTTT.

The chain recombines TRBV7-6 with TRBJ2-7, with D tentatively TRBD1 or TRBD2 (5 bases each). V lost 7 bases and J 7 bases, leaving 17 bases between the germline ends. The CDR3 runs to 13 residues. Germline-derived CDR1 and CDR2 are SGHVS and FNYEAQ. The CDR3 DNA is TGTGCCAGCACCGGGGCCTCGGTTGGGGAGCAGTACTTC. Translation gives CASTGASVGEQYF.

The chain joins TRBV9 to TRBJ2-3; 10 positions agree with TRBD2. Germline CDR1 SGDLS, CDR2 YYNGEE. Trimming took 3 bases from V and 2 from J; bases not matched to a gene: 6. CDR3 size: 16 residues. CDR3 region: CASSALAGGLTDTQYF. CDR3 in DNA: TGTGCCAGCAGCGCCTTAGCGGGAGGACTCACAGATACGCAGTATTTT.

V is TRBV11-2 and J is TRBJ2-3; D is unresolved. This CDR3 contains 14 residues. Germline assignment: CDR1 SGHAT and CDR2 FQNNGV. V dropped 3 bases and J dropped 0 bases, with 7 bases sitting between them. CDR3 DNA sequence: TGTGCCAGCAGCTTCAGGTTGAGCACAGATACGCAGTATTTT. Amino acid sequence: CASSFRLSTDTQYF.

The chain combines TRBV10-3 with TRBJ1-1, with no clear D. The germline V and J ends were trimmed by 4 bases and 0 bases, with 6 bases remaining between them. This CDR3 is built from 13 residues. Germline CDR1 ENHRY, CDR2 SYGVKD. The CDR3 DNA sequence: TGTGCCATCAGTGCTAACATGAACACTGAAGCTTTCTTT. Encoded protein: CAISANMNTEAFF.

CDR3 region: CASSLARKIRDGPLHF. CDR3 DNA: TGTGCCAGCAGCTTAGCCCGGAAAATACGGGACGGACCCCTCCACTTT. The chain has TRBV11-2 and TRBJ1-6, with D possibly matching TRBD1 (5 bases). This CDR3 spans 16 amino acids. V was trimmed by 1 base and J by 12 bases, leaving 19 bases between them. The germline gives CDR1 SGHAT, CDR2 FQNNGV. Full variable domain (missing parts from reference TRBV11-2 and TRBJ1-6): EAGVAQSPRYKIIEKRQSVAFWCNPISGHATLYWYQQILGQGPKLLIQFQNNGVVDDSQLPKDRFSAERLKGVDSTLKIQPAKLEDSAVYLCASSLARKIRDGPLHFGNGTRLTVT.

About this clonotype itself: The junction shows a germline mismatch at one end, possibly a read error. This chain links TRBV20-1 with TRBJ2-1, with TRBD2 identical over 9 bases. In germline, CDR1 is DFQATT, CDR2 SNEGSKA (reference sequence). The CDR3 loop spans 15 amino acids. The CDR3: CSAGGAGGTYSEQFF. For the CDR3, the DNA is TGCAGTGCTGGGGGAGCGGGGGGAACCTACAGTGAGCAGTTCTTC.

The chain has TRBV5-1 and TRBJ2-5, with D perhaps matching TRBD1 (5 bases). The tail of the sequence fits TRBJ2-7 better, so the J call may be wrong. Germline V gene data show CDR1 as SGHRS and CDR2 as YFSETQ. CDR3 size: 14 residues. The CDR3 reads CASSLGTLHYEQYF. As DNA, the CDR3 is TGCGCCAGCAGCTTGGGGACACTACACTACGAGCAGTACTTC.

This clonotype showed up just once. The chain joins TRBV7-2 to TRBJ2-3, with TRBD2 matching 9 bases. The CDR3 runs to 15 residues. Germline CDR1 SGHTA, CDR2 FQGNSA. Trimming took 5 bases from V and 7 from J; bases not matched to a gene: 10. The CDR3 loop is CASSQSGTSINTQYF. CDR3 in DNA: TGTGCCAGCAGCCAATCCGGGACTAGCATAAATACGCAGTATTTT. The full variable domain, completed using reference TRBV7-2 and TRBJ2-3, is GAGVSQSPSNKVTEKGKDVELRCDPISGHTALYWYRQSLGQGLEFLIYFQGNSAPDKSGLPSDRFSAERTGGSVSTLTIQRTQQEDSAVYLCASSQSGTSINTQYFGPGTRLTVL.

Note on this clonotype: One end of the junction is discordant with germline, which a read error may explain. The rearrangement links TRBV2 to TRBJ1-2; D is uncertain. CDR1 is SNHLY, CDR2 FYNNEI, per germline. This CDR3 has 16 amino acids. CDR3 loop: CASSEDLFELPNGYTF. The CDR3 DNA reads TGTGCCAGTAGTGAAGATTTGTTCGAACTTCCCAACGGCTACACCTTC.

The genes are TRBV3-1 and TRBJ2-6, with D unresolved. The CDR3 is made up of 16 amino acids. Germline lookup yields CDR1 LGHDT and CDR2 YNNKEL (reference sequence). Trimming removed 0 bases at V and 0 bases at J, with 6 bases between. Here the CDR3 DNA reads TGTGCCAGCAGCCAAGAATCGGGCTCTGGGGCCAACGTCCTGACTTTC. Its protein product is CASSQESGSGANVLTF.

The CDR3 nucleotides read TGTGCCAGCAGCTCCCTACGACGACTAGCGGGTAGCACAGATACGCAGTATTTT. Residues: CASSSLRRLAGSTDTQYF. V is TRBV7-2 and J is TRBJ2-3; 10 bases fit TRBD2. The CDR3 is made up of 18 amino acids. V trimming: 4 bases; J trimming: 0 bases; junction bases outside the gene matches: 10. CDR1 is SGHTA and CDR2 is FQGNSA in the germline V gene.

In its sample, this clonotype was seen once. V and J are TRBV4-1 and TRBJ2-4; TRBD2 is a possible D gene (5 bases). The end of the DNA fits TRBJ2-7 better, so the J call may be wrong. The CDR3 is made up of 16 amino acids. From germline, CDR1 is MGHRA and CDR2 YSYEKL. CDR3 protein: CASSQGPGNSYYEQYF. The CDR3 bases are TGCGCCAGCAGCCAAGGTCCCGGGAACAGCTACTACGAGCAGTACTTC.

The rearrangement uses TRBV6-5 and TRBJ1-2, with TRBD1 matching 10 bases. CDR1 MNHEY and CDR2 SVGAGI come from the germline V gene. The CDR3 runs 14 residues. The trim removed 6 bases at V and 2 bases at J, leaving 3 bases unmatched. The CDR3 DNA reads TGTGCCAGCAGGACAGGGGGCGAGAACTATGGCTACACCTTC. Its protein is CASRTGGENYGYTF.

This clonotype was observed a few times. This rearrangement joins TRBV28 to TRBJ2-7; perhaps TRBD1 as D (6 bases). The CDR3 is 14 amino acids. V lost 2 bases and J 5 bases, leaving 13 bases between the germline ends. CDR1 is MDHEN, CDR2 SYDVKM, per germline. The chain's CDR3 is CASSLRNRDHEQYF. CDR3 sequence (DNA): TGTGCCAGCAGTTTAAGGAACAGGGACCACGAGCAGTACTTC.

The genes are TRBV5-1 and TRBJ1-5, with 7 bases fitting TRBD1. Per the germline V gene, CDR1 is SGHRS and CDR2 is YFSETQ. V gave up 0 bases and J gave up 4 bases; unmatched junction bases: 4. The CDR3 sequence is 15 residues long. The CDR3 loop is CASSLGDRTNQPQHF. In DNA, the CDR3 is TGCGCCAGCAGCTTGGGGGACAGAACTAATCAGCCCCAGCATTTT.

The V gene is TRBV11-2, the J gene TRBJ2-1; TRBD2 matches 11 bases. This CDR3 has 19 residues. With 1 base clipped from V and 2 bases from J, the junction kept 10 bases outside the gene matches. CDR1 SGHAT and CDR2 FQNNGV come from the germline V gene. The CDR3 DNA follows: TGTGCCAGCAGCTTAGGGATAGGGACTAGCGGACGAGCCTACAATGAGCAGTTCTTC. Translated, it gives CASSLGIGTSGRAYNEQFF.

The chain employs TRBV20-1 and TRBJ2-1; D uncertain. Trimming cost V 6 bases and J 4 bases, with 10 bases left between them. In germline, CDR1 is DFQATT, CDR2 SNEGSKA (reference sequence). The CDR3 has 12 residues. The DNA for the CDR3 is TGCAGTGCACCGCGGCGTTACAATGAGCAGTTCTTC. Its translation is CSAPRRYNEQFF.

Here the CDR3 DNA reads TGTGCCAGCAGCTCAATCCGGGACTTTCAGTTCTTC. Translating it yields CASSSIRDFQFF. The V gene is TRBV7-2, the J gene TRBJ2-1; D might be TRBD2 (6 bases). Germline V gene data show CDR1 as SGHTA and CDR2 as FQGNSA. This CDR3 is built from 12 residues. Between the trimmed V and J ends, which lost 4 bases and 13 bases, there was a span of 14 bases. Together with reference TRBV7-2 and TRBJ2-1, the CDR3 gives the full variable domain: GAGVSQSPSNKVTEKGKDVELRCDPISGHTALYWYRQSLGQGLEFLIYFQGNSAPDKSGLPSDRFSAERTGGSVSTLTIQRTQQEDSAVYLCASSSIRDFQFFGPGTRLTVL.

The V gene is TRBV5-1, the J gene TRBJ2-1; 8 bases align to TRBD1. CDR1 and CDR2 (germline): SGHRS, YFSETQ. The CDR3 runs to 15 residues. After removal of 3 bases from V and 7 bases from J, the junction contained 9 bases not matched to a gene. The CDR3 loop reads CASSYGQGDANEQFF. The CDR3 nucleotides are TGCGCCAGCAGCTACGGACAGGGAGATGCAAATGAGCAGTTCTTC.

The chain has TRBV12-3 or TRBV12-4 and TRBJ2-5; 13 bases align to TRBD2. This CDR3 contains 17 residues. The junction had 4 bases not matched to a gene; V was cut back by 1 base and J by 2 bases. The CDR3 loop is CASSLGGGLAGQETQYF. The CDR3 nucleotides read TGTGCCAGCAGTTTAGGAGGGGGACTAGCGGGACAAGAGACCCAGTACTTC.

V and J are TRBV11-2 and TRBJ2-7; D is undetermined. The CDR3 is 15 amino acids. Germline-derived CDR1 and CDR2 are SGHAT and FQNNGV. With 1 base removed from V and 1 base from J, the gap between germline ends came to 11 bases. CDR3 DNA: TGTGCCAGCAGCTTAGTGTCCGGACCGTCCTACGAGCAGTACTTC. Amino acids: CASSLVSGPSYEQYF.

This clonotype was counted between two and nine times. The chain links TRBV20-1 to TRBJ2-4; unclear D gene. The CDR3 length is 14 residues. V was clipped by 6 bases and J by 3 bases, with 15 bases between them. The germline CDR1 and CDR2 sequences are DFQATT and SNEGSKA (reference sequence). The CDR3 reads CSAWVGKNKNIQYF. The CDR3 DNA follows: TGCAGTGCGTGGGTAGGGAAGAACAAAAACATTCAGTACTTC.

The gene calls are TRBV12-3 or TRBV12-4 and TRBJ2-3; D ambiguous. V was clipped by 0 bases and J by 4 bases, with 8 bases between them. The CDR3 has 14 residues. CDR3 coding DNA: TGTGCCAGCAGTTTAGCTAACAGAGCAGATACGCAGTATTTT. As protein: CASSLANRADTQYF.

The chain links TRBV20-1 to TRBJ2-1; TRBD2 aligns across 10 bases. Germline-derived CDR1 and CDR2 are DFQATT and SNEGSKA (reference sequence). J gave up 5 bases and V 3 bases, and 10 bases lay outside the gene matches. The CDR3 is 16 residues long. The CDR3: CSASPRLAGVNNEQFF. The CDR3 coding sequence is TGCAGTGCTAGCCCTCGGCTAGCGGGGGTTAACAATGAGCAGTTCTTC.

The chain combines TRBV12-3 or TRBV12-4 with TRBJ1-3; D remains ambiguous. There are 14 residues in the CDR3. Trimming took off 3 bases at V and 0 bases at J, with 6 bases between the two ends. CDR3 bases: TGTGCCAGCAGTTTGTGGATCTCTGGAAACACCATATATTTT. It codes for CASSLWISGNTIYF.

A word on this clonotype: An end of the junction does not agree with germline; a read error may underlie this. This chain joins TRBV5-4 and TRBJ1-6; no reliable D call. CDR1 SGHNT and CDR2 YYREEE come from the germline V gene (reference sequence). This CDR3 comprises 16 residues. The CDR3 sequence: CASSLTSTSYNSPLHF. CDR3 coding DNA: TGTGCCAGTAGCTTGACTTCGACGTCCTATAATTCACCCCTCCACTTT.

The chain is built from TRBV27 and TRBJ1-2; D gene ambiguous. V was trimmed by 7 bases and J by 4 bases, leaving 13 bases between them. Germline lookup yields CDR1 MNHEY and CDR2 SMNVEV (reference sequence). CDR3 length equals 13 residues. CDR3 coding DNA: TGTGCCAGCAAACTCGGGAAGCCCTATGGCTACACCTTC. Its protein product is CASKLGKPYGYTF.

This clonotype was found a few times. The chain is built from TRBV29-1 and TRBJ1-1, with D possibly being TRBD1 (5 bases). This CDR3 is 13 amino acids long. V gave up 7 bases and J gave up 3 bases, with 15 bases separating them. The germline V gene has CDR1 SQVTM and CDR2 ANQGSEA. CDR3 protein: CSGSTAGDTEAFF. Written as DNA, the CDR3 is TGCAGCGGCAGCACAGCGGGGGACACTGAAGCTTTCTTT. The full variable domain, with the rest looked up from reference TRBV29-1 and TRBJ1-1, is SAVISQKPSRDICQRGTSLTIQCQVDSQVTMMFWYRQQPGQSLTLIATANQGSEATYESGFVIDKFPISRPNLTFSTLTVSNMSPEDSSIYLCSGSTAGDTEAFFGQGTRLTVV.